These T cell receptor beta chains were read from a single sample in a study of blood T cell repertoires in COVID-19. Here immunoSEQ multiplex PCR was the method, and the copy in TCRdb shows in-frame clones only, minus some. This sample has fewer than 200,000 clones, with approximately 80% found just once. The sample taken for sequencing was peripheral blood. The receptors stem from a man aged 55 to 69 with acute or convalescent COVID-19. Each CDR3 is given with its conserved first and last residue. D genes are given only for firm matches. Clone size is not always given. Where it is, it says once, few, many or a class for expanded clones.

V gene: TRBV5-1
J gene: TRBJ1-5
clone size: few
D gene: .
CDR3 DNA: TGCGCCAGCAGCTGGGGACAAGGCCCGGAAGGGGAACAGCCCCAGCATTTT
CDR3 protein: CASSWGQGPEGEQPQHF

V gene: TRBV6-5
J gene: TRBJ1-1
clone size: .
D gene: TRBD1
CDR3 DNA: TGTGCCAGCAGGAGGACAGGGGGCTCTGAAGCTTTCTTT
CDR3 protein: CASRRTGGSEAFF

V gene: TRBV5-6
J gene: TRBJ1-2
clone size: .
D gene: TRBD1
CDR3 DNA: TGTGCCAGCAGTCCGGGACAGAACAACTATGGCTACACCTTC
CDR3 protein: CASSPGQNNYGYTF

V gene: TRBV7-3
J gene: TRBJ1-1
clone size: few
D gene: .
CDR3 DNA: TGTGCCAGCAGCTTAACGAGGGGGATGAACACTGAAGCTTTCTTT
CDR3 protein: CASSLTRGMNTEAFF

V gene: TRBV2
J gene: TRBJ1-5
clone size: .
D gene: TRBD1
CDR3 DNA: TGTGCCAGCAGTTCGGACAGGGGGTCTCATCAGCCCCAGCATTTT
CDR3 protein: CASSSDRGSHQPQHF

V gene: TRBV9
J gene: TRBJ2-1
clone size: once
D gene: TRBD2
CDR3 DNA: TGTGCCAGCAGCGTAACGGGACTAGCGGGGACCTACAATGAGCAGTTCTTC
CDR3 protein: CASSVTGLAGTYNEQFF

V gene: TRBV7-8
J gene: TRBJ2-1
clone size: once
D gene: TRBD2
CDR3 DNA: TGTGCCAGCAGCCGAGCGGGGGGAGCCTACAATGAGCAGTTCTTC
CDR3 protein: CASSRAGGAYNEQFF

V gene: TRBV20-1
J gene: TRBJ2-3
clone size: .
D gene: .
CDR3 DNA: TGCAGTGCTCACCGGGACTATACGCAGTATTTT
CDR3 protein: CSAHRDYTQYF

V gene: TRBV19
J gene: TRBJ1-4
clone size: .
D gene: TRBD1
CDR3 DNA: TGTGCCAGTAGTATAACCAGGGGGCAACTAAATGAAAAACTGTTTTTT
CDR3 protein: CASSITRGQLNEKLFF

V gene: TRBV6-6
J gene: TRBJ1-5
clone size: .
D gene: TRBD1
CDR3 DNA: TGTGCCAGCAGTCGAGGACAGGACTGGGATGGGCCCCAGCATTTT
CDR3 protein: CASSRGQDWDGPQHF

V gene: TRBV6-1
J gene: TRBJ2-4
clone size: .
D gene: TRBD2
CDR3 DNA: TGTGCCAGCAGTGTGCTAGGACTAGCGGGAGTTGTGAACATTCAGTACTTC
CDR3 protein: CASSVLGLAGVVNIQYF

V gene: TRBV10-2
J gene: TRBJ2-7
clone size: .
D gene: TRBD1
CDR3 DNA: TGCGCCAGCAGTTCCCGGGACAGGGGGGGAGAGCAGTACTTC
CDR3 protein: CASSSRDRGGEQYF

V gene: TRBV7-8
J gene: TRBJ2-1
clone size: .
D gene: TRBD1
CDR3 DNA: TGTGCCAGCAGCTTTATGGGACAGGGATACAATGAGCAGTTCTTC
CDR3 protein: CASSFMGQGYNEQFF

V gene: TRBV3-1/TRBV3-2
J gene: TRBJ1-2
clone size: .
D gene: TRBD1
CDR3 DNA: TGTGCCAGCAGCCATACAGGGGAGAGAGGTGGCTACACCTTC
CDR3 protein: CASSHTGERGGYTF

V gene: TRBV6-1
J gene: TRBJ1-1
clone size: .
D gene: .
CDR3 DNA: TGTGCCATCGCTTCAGGGACACTCCACACTGAAGCTTTCTTT
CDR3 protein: CAIASGTLHTEAFF

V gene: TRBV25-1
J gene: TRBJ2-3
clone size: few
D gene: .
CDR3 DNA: TGTGCCAGCAGTCGCAGGTGGGATACGCAGTATTTT
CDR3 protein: CASSRRWDTQYF

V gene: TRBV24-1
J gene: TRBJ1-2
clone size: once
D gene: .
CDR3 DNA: TGTGCCACCAGTGACTTTACTAGAAACTATGGCTACACCTTC
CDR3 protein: CATSDFTRNYGYTF

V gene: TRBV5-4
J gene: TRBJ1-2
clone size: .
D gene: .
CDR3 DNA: TGTGCCAGCAGCTCAGGCAACTATGGCTACACCTTC
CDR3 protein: CASSSGNYGYTF

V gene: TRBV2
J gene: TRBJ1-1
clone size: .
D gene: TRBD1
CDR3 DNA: TGTGCCAGCAGTGACCCCCACACCTGGACAGGGAGGAGAGGAAGTGGCACTGAAGCTTTCTTT
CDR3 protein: CASSDPHTWTGRRGSGTEAFF

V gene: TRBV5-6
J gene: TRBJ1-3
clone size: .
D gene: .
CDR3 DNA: TGTGCCAGCAGCTTGCTGACGGGGGGCTCTGGAAACACCATATATTTT
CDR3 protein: CASSLLTGGSGNTIYF

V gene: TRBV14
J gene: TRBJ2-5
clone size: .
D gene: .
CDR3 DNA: TGTGCCAGCAGCCAAGGGGGCGCGGAGACCCAGTACTTC
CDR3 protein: CASSQGGAETQYF

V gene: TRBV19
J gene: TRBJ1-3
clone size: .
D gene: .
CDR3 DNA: TGTGCCAGTAGTATAGATCTGGGGGCGCGAAAAGTATATTTT
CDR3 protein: CASSIDLGARKVYF

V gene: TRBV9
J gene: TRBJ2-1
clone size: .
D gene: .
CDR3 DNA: TGTGCCAGCAGCCCAACGGGACAATACAATGAGCAGTTCTTC
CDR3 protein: CASSPTGQYNEQFF

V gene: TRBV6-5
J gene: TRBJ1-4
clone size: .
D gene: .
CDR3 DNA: TGTGCCAGCAGTTATAGTAGGGGGGGGGAAGGCGAAAAACTGTTTTTT
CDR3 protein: CASSYSRGGEGEKLFF

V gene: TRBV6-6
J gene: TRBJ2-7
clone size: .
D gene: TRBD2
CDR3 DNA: TGTGCCAGCCTAACCGGGGAGGGACTGAGCTCCTACGAGCAGTACTTC
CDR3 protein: CASLTGEGLSSYEQYF

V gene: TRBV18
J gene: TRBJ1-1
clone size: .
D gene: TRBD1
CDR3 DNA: TGTGCCAGCTCACCACCCCTCGGACAGGGGGGGTCGGTCGGCACTGAAGCTTTCTTT
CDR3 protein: CASSPPLGQGGSVGTEAFF

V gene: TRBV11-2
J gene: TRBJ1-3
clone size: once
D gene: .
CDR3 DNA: TGTGCCAGCAGCTCCCGGGGGGTCTCTGGAAACACCATATATTTT
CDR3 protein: CASSSRGVSGNTIYF

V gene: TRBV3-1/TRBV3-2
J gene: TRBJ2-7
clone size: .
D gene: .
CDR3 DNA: TGTGCCAGCAGCCAGACAGAACTCTACGAGCAGTACTTC
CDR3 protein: CASSQTELYEQYF

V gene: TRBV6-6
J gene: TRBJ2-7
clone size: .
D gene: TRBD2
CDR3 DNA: TGTGCCAGCAGTCGCCAAACTCCGACTAGCGGGGGTTCCTACGAGCAGTACTTC
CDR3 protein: CASSRQTPTSGGSYEQYF

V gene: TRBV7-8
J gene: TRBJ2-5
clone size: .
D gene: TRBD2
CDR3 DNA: TGTGCCAGCAGCTTCTCCACTAGCGGGAGTGGGGAGACCCAGTACTTC
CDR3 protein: CASSFSTSGSGETQYF

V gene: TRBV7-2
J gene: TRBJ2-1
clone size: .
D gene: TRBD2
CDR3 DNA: TGTGCCAGCAGCTTAAGGACTAGCGGGGGGAGTATTGAGCAGTTCTTC
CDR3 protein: CASSLRTSGGSIEQFF

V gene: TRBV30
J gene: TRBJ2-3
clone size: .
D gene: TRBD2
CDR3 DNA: TGTGCCTGGAGCTCCAGCGGGAGCGGTATAGATACGCAGTATTTT
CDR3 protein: CAWSSSGSGIDTQYF

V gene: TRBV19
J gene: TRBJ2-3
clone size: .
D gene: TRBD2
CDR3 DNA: TGTGCCAGTAGACCGTCGTGGCGGGAGGGCGGCACAGATACGCAGTATTTT
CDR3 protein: CASRPSWREGGTDTQYF

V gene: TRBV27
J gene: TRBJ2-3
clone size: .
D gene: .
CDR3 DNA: TGTGCCAGCAGTTTCTACCATTCGGGGAGCACAGATACGCAGTATTTT
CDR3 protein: CASSFYHSGSTDTQYF

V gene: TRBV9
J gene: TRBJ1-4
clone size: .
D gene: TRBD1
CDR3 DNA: TGTGCCAGCAGCGCCGGACAGGGTATACTGTTTTTT
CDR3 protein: CASSAGQGILFF

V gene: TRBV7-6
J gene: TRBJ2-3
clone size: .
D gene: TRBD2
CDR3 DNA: TGTGCCAGCAGCACCGGGACTAGCGGCACAGATACGCAGTATTTT
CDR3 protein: CASSTGTSGTDTQYF

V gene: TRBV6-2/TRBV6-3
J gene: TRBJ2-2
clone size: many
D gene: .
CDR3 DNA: TGTGCCAGCAGCCGGGGAGATCAGAACACCGGGGAGCTGTTTTTT
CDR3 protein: CASSRGDQNTGELFF

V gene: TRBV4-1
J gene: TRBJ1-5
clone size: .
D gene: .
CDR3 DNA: TGCGCCAGCAGCCACCGGACACTTAGCAATCAGCCCCAGCATTTT
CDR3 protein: CASSHRTLSNQPQHF

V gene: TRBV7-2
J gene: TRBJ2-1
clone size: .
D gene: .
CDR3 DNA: TGTGCCAGCAGCCCTGGGGCAGGGGCTGGCTCCTACAATGAGCAGTTCTTC
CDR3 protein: CASSPGAGAGSYNEQFF

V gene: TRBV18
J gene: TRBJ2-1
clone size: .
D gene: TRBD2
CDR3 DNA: TGTGCCAGCTCACCAATGAGCGCGGGAGGGAAGGATGAGCAGTTCTTC
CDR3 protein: CASSPMSAGGKDEQFF

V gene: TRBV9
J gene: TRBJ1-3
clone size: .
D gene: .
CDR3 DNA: TGTGCCAGCAGCCCCCGTGGAGGCGCTAGCTCTGGAAACACCATATATTTT
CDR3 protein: CASSPRGGASSGNTIYF

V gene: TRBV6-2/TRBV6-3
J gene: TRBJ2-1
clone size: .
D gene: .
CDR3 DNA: TGTGCCAGCAGTTACTCTTTACGCGGACTTCGGGGCGGGGATGAGCAGTTCTTC
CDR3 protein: CASSYSLRGLRGGDEQFF

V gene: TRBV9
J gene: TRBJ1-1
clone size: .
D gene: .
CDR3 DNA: TGTGCCAGCAGCGTCGGGAGCATGAACACTGAAGCTTTCTTT
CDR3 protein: CASSVGSMNTEAFF

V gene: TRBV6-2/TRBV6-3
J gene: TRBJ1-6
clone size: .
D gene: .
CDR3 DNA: TGTGCCAGCAGTTACTCTGGGAGATCACCCCTCCACTTT
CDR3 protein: CASSYSGRSPLHF

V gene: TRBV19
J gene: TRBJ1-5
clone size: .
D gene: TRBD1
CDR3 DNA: TGTGCCAGTAGTCTTACACAGGGGCGCCCAAATCAGCCCCAGCATTTT
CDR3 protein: CASSLTQGRPNQPQHF

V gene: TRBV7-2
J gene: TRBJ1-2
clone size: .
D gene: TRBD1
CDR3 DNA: TGTGCCAGCAGCACTACAGGGGACTATGGCTACACCTTC
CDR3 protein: CASSTTGDYGYTF

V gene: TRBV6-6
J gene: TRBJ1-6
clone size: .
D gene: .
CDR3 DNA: TGTGCCAGCTGTCCAGGGAATTCACCCCTCCACTTT
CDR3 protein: CASCPGNSPLHF

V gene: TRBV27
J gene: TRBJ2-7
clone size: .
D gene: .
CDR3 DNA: TGTGCCAGCAGTTTACGATTAGGGGGGGCTTACGAGCAGTACTTC
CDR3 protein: CASSLRLGGAYEQYF

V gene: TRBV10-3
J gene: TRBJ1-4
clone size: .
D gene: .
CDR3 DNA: TGTGCCATCAGTGATTCCCCAGGGGTGAATGAAAAACTGTTTTTT
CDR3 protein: CAISDSPGVNEKLFF

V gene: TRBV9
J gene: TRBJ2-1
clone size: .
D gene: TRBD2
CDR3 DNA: TGTGCCAGCAGCGTAGCGAGCGGGAGGAACAATGAGCAGTTCTTC
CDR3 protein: CASSVASGRNNEQFF

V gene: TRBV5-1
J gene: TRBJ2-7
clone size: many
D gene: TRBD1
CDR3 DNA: TGCGCCAGCGCTCCGAGACAGGGGACCTCCTACGAGCAGTACTTC
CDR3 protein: CASAPRQGTSYEQYF

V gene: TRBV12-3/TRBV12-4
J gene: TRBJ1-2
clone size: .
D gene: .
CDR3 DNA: TGTGCCAGCAGCCTAGCCGCTACAGGGTGGAACACCTTC
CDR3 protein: CASSLAATGWNTF

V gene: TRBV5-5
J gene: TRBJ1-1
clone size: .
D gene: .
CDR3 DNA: TGTGCCAGCAGCCCTCCCTTGAACACTGAAGCTTTCTTT
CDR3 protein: CASSPPLNTEAFF

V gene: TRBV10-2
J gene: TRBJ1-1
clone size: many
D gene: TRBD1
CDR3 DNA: TGCGCCAGCAGAGAAACCGGGACAGAGAACACTGAAGCTTTCTTT
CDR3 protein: CASRETGTENTEAFF